This is a list of T cell receptor beta chains from one sample in a study of T cells in Graves' hyperthyroidism and ophthalmopathy. One entry per CDR3 protein, called by TCRdb with MiXCR from the multiplex PCR reads. The sample holds about 260,000 distinct CDR3 sequences, about 17% seen once. Specimen: blood. The source is a woman aged 18-29 years with Graves' ophthalmopathy. CDR3s include the opening cysteine and the closing phenylalanine or tryptophan. The order of the fields is J gene, V gene, clone size, D gene, CDR3 length, CDR3 DNA, CDR3 protein. The D gene is left open where the match is weak. The size entry is marked missing in some rows and otherwise reads once, few, many or a size class.

TRBJ1-2 TRBV15 many - 14 TGTGCCACCAGCGTAGAGGCTTTTTCCTATGGCTACACCTTC CATSVEAFSYGYTF
TRBJ1-6 TRBV2 many TRBD1 15 TGTGCCAGCACCGCTTTGAAGGGACAGGGTTCACCCCTCCACTTT CASTALKGQGSPLHF
TRBJ2-3 TRBV2 many TRBD2 14 TGTGCCACCGGACTAGCGGGAGTCACAGATACGCAGTATTTT CATGLAGVTDTQYF
TRBJ1-1 TRBV6-1 many - 15 TGTGCCAGCAGCCCACGAGACGGACAGAACACTGAAGCTTTCTTT CASSPRDGQNTEAFF
TRBJ1-2 TRBV20-1 many TRBD1 13 TGCAGTGCTAGAGGGGACAGGGAGAGAGGCTACACCTTC CSARGDRERGYTF
TRBJ1-2 TRBV7-2 - TRBD1 15 TGTGCCAGCAGCTTAGGGGCAGGGGGTAACTATGGCTACACCTTC CASSLGAGGNYGYTF
TRBJ1-1 TRBV18 many - 11 TGTGCCAGCTCCGTTAACACTGAAGCTTCCTTT CASSVNTEASF
TRBJ2-5 TRBV12-3/TRBV12-4 - TRBD2 17 TGTGCCAGCAGTTTTGGGGCGGGACTAGCGGACCAAGAGACCCAGTACTTC CASSFGAGLADQETQYF
TRBJ1-1 TRBV24-1 many - 13 TGTGCCACCAGTGATTCATCGAACACTGAAGCTTTCTTT CATSDSSNTEAFF
TRBJ1-5 TRBV6-2/TRBV6-3 many TRBD1 15 TGTGCCAGCAGTTCGACAGGGGGCAGCAATCAGCCCCAGCATTTT CASSSTGGSNQPQHF
TRBJ1-4 TRBV7-6 - - 15 TGTGCCAGCAGCTTATCCGGATTCACTAATGAAAAACTGTTTTTT CASSLSGFTNEKLFF
TRBJ1-4 TRBV20-1 many - 13 TGCAGTGCTGTCCGGGCGAATAATGAAAAACTGTTTTTT CSAVRANNEKLFF
TRBJ2-7 TRBV7-8 many - 11 TGTGCCAGCAGCTTAGGTCCCGAGCAGTACTTC CASSLGPEQYF
TRBJ1-2 TRBV6-1 - - 13 TGTGCCAGCAGGATTGGCATCTTTTATGGCTACACCTTC CASRIGIFYGYTF
TRBJ2-1 TRBV6-4 - - 15 TGTGCCAGCAGTGACCAGGGGCGCCCCTACAATGAGCAGTTCTTC CASSDQGRPYNEQFF
TRBJ1-1 TRBV29-1 many TRBD1 13 TGCAGCGTTGGGACAGGGGGCTACACTGAAGCTTTCTTT CSVGTGGYTEAFF
TRBJ2-7 TRBV6-1 many - 14 TGTGCCAGCAGCTACTGGGACGGAACCTACGAGCAGTACTTC CASSYWDGTYEQYF
TRBJ2-6 TRBV29-1 many TRBD1 16 TGCAGCGTAACAGGGGGCGCGGGCTCTGGGGCCAACGTCCTGACTTTC CSVTGGAGSGANVLTF
TRBJ2-7 TRBV7-2 - TRBD2 14 TGTGCCAGCAGCGCTAGCGGGGGGGACTACGAGCAGTACTTC CASSASGGDYEQYF
TRBJ1-1 TRBV11-2 many - 13 TGTGCCAGCAGCTCCTTAGTTAGGACTGAAGCTTTCTTT CASSSLVRTEAFF
TRBJ2-3 TRBV7-6 many TRBD2 16 TGTGCCAGCAGCTTAGGAGGCGGGGGGGTCACAGATACGCAGTATTTT CASSLGGGGVTDTQYF
TRBJ2-7 TRBV7-2 many - 16 TGTGCCAGCAGCTTGGCTGGGACCTTGGCAGGGTACGAGCAGTACTTC CASSLAGTLAGYEQYF